The rows below give T cell receptor beta chains drawn from one sample of a study of T cell changes during pregnancy in multiple sclerosis. Clones were read by immunoSEQ multiplex PCR, and TCRdb kept only the in-frame ones, dropping some. The sample shows about 33,000 clones, about 92% of them seen only once. Source: CD4+ T cells from peripheral blood mononuclear cells, taken in the second trimester of pregnancy. The receptors stem from a female donor in good health, enrolled as a control in a pregnancy study. Each CDR3 is given with its conserved first and last residue. Fields, in order: V gene, J gene, clone size, D gene, CDR3 protein, CDR3 DNA. A D gene is named only where the DNA matches it firmly. A row's size may be missing; if present it is once, few, many or a size class.

v_call: TRBV10-3
j_call: TRBJ1-2
clone_size: NA
d_call: TRBD1
cdr3_aa: CAISVGGQQIYGYTF
cdr3_nt: TGTGCCATCAGCGTTGGGGGACAGCAAATCTATGGCTACACCTTC

v_call: TRBV19
j_call: TRBJ2-2
clone_size: NA
d_call: NA
cdr3_aa: CASRVAGARTGELFF
cdr3_nt: TGTGCCAGTAGGGTCGCAGGGGCGAGGACCGGGGAGCTGTTTTTT

v_call: TRBV29-1
j_call: TRBJ1-2
clone_size: NA
d_call: NA
cdr3_aa: CSALRDNYGYTF
cdr3_nt: TGCAGCGCCCTCAGGGATAACTATGGCTACACCTTC

v_call: TRBV5-1
j_call: TRBJ2-7
clone_size: NA
d_call: TRBD1
cdr3_aa: CASSLQGDEQYF
cdr3_nt: TGCGCCAGCAGCTTACAGGGGGACGAGCAGTACTTC

v_call: TRBV9
j_call: TRBJ2-3
clone_size: NA
d_call: TRBD2
cdr3_aa: CASSAPGLARIDTQYF
cdr3_nt: TGTGCCAGCAGCGCCCCGGGACTAGCGAGAATAGATACGCAGTATTTT

v_call: TRBV14
j_call: TRBJ2-3
clone_size: NA
d_call: NA
cdr3_aa: CASVWYGGLSTDTQYF
cdr3_nt: TGTGCCAGCGTTTGGTACGGCGGGCTTAGCACAGATACGCAGTATTTT

v_call: TRBV5-1
j_call: TRBJ2-5
clone_size: NA
d_call: TRBD2
cdr3_aa: CASSLGTSGGETQYF
cdr3_nt: TGCGCCAGCAGCTTAGGGACTAGCGGGGGGGAGACCCAGTACTTC

v_call: TRBV10-3
j_call: TRBJ1-1
clone_size: NA
d_call: NA
cdr3_aa: CAISESQIMNTEAFF
cdr3_nt: TGTGCCATCAGTGAGTCCCAGATCATGAACACTGAAGCTTTCTTT

v_call: TRBV7-2
j_call: TRBJ2-7
clone_size: NA
d_call: TRBD2
cdr3_aa: CASSLAGTSGAYEQYF
cdr3_nt: TGTGCCAGCAGCTTAGCTGGGACTAGCGGGGCCTACGAGCAGTACTTC

v_call: TRBV25-1
j_call: TRBJ2-1
clone_size: NA
d_call: TRBD2
cdr3_aa: CASRRAGGDNEQFF
cdr3_nt: TGTGCCAGCAGGCGGGCGGGGGGGGACAATGAGCAGTTCTTC

v_call: TRBV7-2
j_call: TRBJ2-7
clone_size: medium-sized
d_call: TRBD2
cdr3_aa: CASSPSGTSGTYEQYF
cdr3_nt: TGTGCCAGCAGCCCCAGTGGGACTAGCGGGACCTACGAGCAGTACTTC

v_call: TRBV29-1
j_call: TRBJ1-2
clone_size: NA
d_call: TRBD1
cdr3_aa: CSVGGQRGYTF
cdr3_nt: TGCAGCGTTGGGGGACAGCGAGGCTACACCTTC

v_call: TRBV30
j_call: TRBJ1-5
clone_size: NA
d_call: NA
cdr3_aa: CAWSPIGTYSNQPRHF
cdr3_nt: TGTGCCTGGAGCCCCATCGGAACTTATAGCAATCAGCCCCGGCATTTT

v_call: TRBV5-8
j_call: TRBJ2-5
clone_size: NA
d_call: NA
cdr3_aa: CASSQGETQYF
cdr3_nt: TGTGCCAGCAGCCAGGGGGAGACCCAGTACTTC

v_call: TRBV5-6
j_call: TRBJ1-1
clone_size: few
d_call: NA
cdr3_aa: CASSPVGTNTEAFF
cdr3_nt: TGTGCCAGCAGCCCGGTCGGGACAAACACTGAAGCTTTCTTT

v_call: TRBV19
j_call: TRBJ1-5
clone_size: few
d_call: NA
cdr3_aa: CASSIDGTGSNQPQHF
cdr3_nt: TGTGCCAGTAGTATAGACGGAACAGGTAGCAATCAGCCCCAGCATTTT

v_call: TRBV5-4
j_call: TRBJ2-1
clone_size: NA
d_call: TRBD1
cdr3_aa: CASSKGQGVVNEQFF
cdr3_nt: TGTGCCAGCAGCAAGGGACAGGGGGTTGTAAATGAGCAGTTCTTC

v_call: TRBV5-5
j_call: TRBJ2-2
clone_size: NA
d_call: TRBD1
cdr3_aa: CASRRDRGLGELFF
cdr3_nt: TGTGCCAGCAGGAGGGACAGGGGGTTAGGGGAGCTGTTTTTT

v_call: TRBV6-6
j_call: TRBJ1-1
clone_size: NA
d_call: NA
cdr3_aa: CASSYSPPGAFF
cdr3_nt: TGTGCCAGCAGTTACTCGCCGCCAGGGGCTTTCTTT

v_call: TRBV6-5
j_call: TRBJ2-2
clone_size: NA
d_call: TRBD2
cdr3_aa: CASSYRGLAVTGELFF
cdr3_nt: TGTGCCAGCAGTTACCGGGGACTAGCGGTCACCGGGGAGCTGTTTTTT

v_call: TRBV19
j_call: TRBJ1-2
clone_size: NA
d_call: TRBD1
cdr3_aa: CASSGDRGYGYTF
cdr3_nt: TGTGCCAGTAGTGGCGACAGGGGCTATGGCTACACCTTC

v_call: TRBV6-5
j_call: TRBJ2-7
clone_size: NA
d_call: NA
cdr3_aa: CASTQGGSGEQYF
cdr3_nt: TGTGCCAGCACCCAGGGGGGCTCGGGGGAGCAGTACTTC

v_call: TRBV5-4
j_call: TRBJ1-2
clone_size: NA
d_call: TRBD1
cdr3_aa: CASSLVGQGVYGYTF
cdr3_nt: TGTGCCAGCAGCTTGGTGGGACAGGGGGTGTATGGCTACACCTTC

v_call: TRBV5-6
j_call: TRBJ1-4
clone_size: NA
d_call: TRBD1
cdr3_aa: CASSRRQGQIVANEKLFF
cdr3_nt: TGTGCCAGCAGCCGCAGACAGGGGCAGATCGTAGCTAATGAAAAACTGTTTTTT

v_call: TRBV4-3
j_call: TRBJ1-6
clone_size: NA
d_call: NA
cdr3_aa: CASSQGSGFGSPLHF
cdr3_nt: TGCGCCAGCAGCCAAGGTAGTGGTTTTGGTTCACCCCTCCACTTT

v_call: TRBV19
j_call: TRBJ2-5
clone_size: NA
d_call: TRBD1
cdr3_aa: CASSRQGPQETQYF
cdr3_nt: TGTGCCAGTAGTCGACAGGGGCCCCAAGAGACCCAGTACTTC

v_call: TRBV7-2
j_call: TRBJ2-5
clone_size: NA
d_call: TRBD2
cdr3_aa: CASSPWTSGETQYF
cdr3_nt: TGTGCCAGCAGCCCCTGGACTAGCGGAGAGACCCAGTACTTC

v_call: TRBV18
j_call: TRBJ2-2
clone_size: NA
d_call: TRBD1
cdr3_aa: CASSYSGTGNTGELFF
cdr3_nt: TGTGCCAGCTCGTACTCCGGGACAGGGAACACCGGGGAGCTGTTTTTT

v_call: TRBV9
j_call: TRBJ1-5
clone_size: few
d_call: NA
cdr3_aa: CASSSMGGQPQHF
cdr3_nt: TGTGCCAGCAGCTCGATGGGAGGGCAGCCCCAGCATTTT

v_call: TRBV7-8
j_call: TRBJ1-1
clone_size: NA
d_call: NA
cdr3_aa: CASSSQGTTEAFF
cdr3_nt: TGTGCCAGCAGCTCCCAGGGGACCACTGAAGCTTTCTTT

v_call: TRBV11-2
j_call: TRBJ2-5
clone_size: NA
d_call: TRBD2
cdr3_aa: CASSTGTSGETQYF
cdr3_nt: TGTGCCAGCAGTACCGGGACTAGTGGTGAGACCCAGTACTTC

v_call: TRBV7-9
j_call: TRBJ2-1
clone_size: NA
d_call: TRBD2
cdr3_aa: CASSLARTSGNNEQFF
cdr3_nt: TGTGCCAGCAGCTTAGCTAGGACTAGCGGAAACAATGAGCAGTTCTTC

v_call: TRBV6-5
j_call: TRBJ2-2
clone_size: NA
d_call: NA
cdr3_aa: CASNSETGELFF
cdr3_nt: TGTGCCAGCAACTCGGAGACCGGGGAGCTGTTTTTT

v_call: TRBV7-6
j_call: TRBJ2-1
clone_size: NA
d_call: NA
cdr3_aa: CASSLALGVGNEQFF
cdr3_nt: TGTGCCAGCAGCTTAGCTCTGGGAGTGGGGAATGAGCAGTTCTTC

v_call: TRBV28
j_call: TRBJ2-2
clone_size: NA
d_call: NA
cdr3_aa: CASSFGGPGELFF
cdr3_nt: TGTGCCAGCAGTTTCGGGGGGCCCGGGGAGCTGTTTTTT

v_call: TRBV2
j_call: TRBJ1-1
clone_size: NA
d_call: NA
cdr3_aa: CASRPRGAEAFF
cdr3_nt: TGTGCCAGCAGACCCAGGGGCGCTGAAGCTTTCTTT

v_call: TRBV19
j_call: TRBJ1-5
clone_size: medium-sized
d_call: TRBD1
cdr3_aa: CASSKDRGNQPQHF
cdr3_nt: TGTGCCAGTAGTAAGGACAGGGGCAATCAGCCCCAGCATTTT

v_call: TRBV28
j_call: TRBJ2-7
clone_size: NA
d_call: TRBD1
cdr3_aa: CASSYTGTGAYEQYF
cdr3_nt: TGTGCCAGCAGTTATACCGGGACAGGGGCCTACGAGCAGTACTTC

v_call: TRBV13
j_call: TRBJ1-6
clone_size: NA
d_call: NA
cdr3_aa: CASSLTPVSPLHF
cdr3_nt: TGTGCCAGCAGCCTCACCCCGGTTTCACCCCTCCACTTT

v_call: TRBV5-1
j_call: TRBJ1-1
clone_size: NA
d_call: NA
cdr3_aa: CASSLTGNTEAFF
cdr3_nt: TGCGCCAGCAGCTTGACAGGCAACACTGAAGCTTTCTTT

v_call: TRBV7-9
j_call: TRBJ2-1
clone_size: NA
d_call: TRBD2
cdr3_aa: CASSLASLAGGVNEQFF
cdr3_nt: TGTGCCAGCAGCTTAGCTTCGCTAGCGGGAGGAGTCAATGAGCAGTTCTTC

v_call: TRBV29-1
j_call: TRBJ2-7
clone_size: NA
d_call: TRBD2
cdr3_aa: CSVQRDSYEQYF
cdr3_nt: TGCAGCGTTCAGCGGGATAGCTACGAGCAGTACTTC

v_call: TRBV15
j_call: TRBJ2-1
clone_size: once
d_call: TRBD2
cdr3_aa: CATSRGGLAGVYNEQFF
cdr3_nt: TGTGCCACCAGCAGGGGTGGGCTAGCGGGTGTTTACAATGAGCAGTTCTTC

v_call: TRBV28
j_call: TRBJ1-5
clone_size: NA
d_call: NA
cdr3_aa: CASSFWGLGQPQHF
cdr3_nt: TGTGCCAGCAGTTTTTGGGGGCTAGGTCAGCCCCAGCATTTT

v_call: TRBV19
j_call: TRBJ2-5
clone_size: NA
d_call: NA
cdr3_aa: CASSMKAGGETQYF
cdr3_nt: TGTGCCAGTAGTATGAAAGCGGGTGGGGAGACCCAGTACTTC

v_call: TRBV27
j_call: TRBJ1-2
clone_size: NA
d_call: NA
cdr3_aa: CASSFREAADGYTF
cdr3_nt: TGTGCCAGCAGTTTCAGGGAGGCGGCGGATGGCTACACCTTC

v_call: TRBV27
j_call: TRBJ1-2
clone_size: NA
d_call: NA
cdr3_aa: CASSFGGYYGYTF
cdr3_nt: TGTGCCAGCAGTTTCGGGGGATACTATGGCTACACCTTC

v_call: TRBV5-6
j_call: TRBJ1-6
clone_size: NA
d_call: TRBD1
cdr3_aa: CASSPRQGAQNSPLHF
cdr3_nt: TGTGCCAGCAGCCCGAGACAGGGGGCGCAGAATTCACCCCTCCACTTT

v_call: TRBV4-3
j_call: TRBJ1-2
clone_size: NA
d_call: TRBD1
cdr3_aa: CASRTGTETGYTF
cdr3_nt: TGCGCCAGCCGGACCGGGACAGAGACTGGCTACACCTTC